These 8 T cell receptor beta chains share one sample of origin, sequenced in a study of CD8+ T cells in alopecia areata. The sample's treatment: oral pan-JAK inhibitor, 5-10 mg twice daily. RNA, once extracted, was reverse transcribed into cDNA for use as the sequencing template. Generated by immunoSEQ multiplex PCR, the TCRdb table keeps only in-frame clones and is missing some. The sample consists of about 120,000 clones, over 55% of them appearing once. Specimen: CD4+ T cells sorted from blood, collected at week 4, from a patient treated with tofacitinib. Source of these receptors: a human donor with alopecia areata.

The V call is TRBV9, the J call TRBJ2-7, with no clear D. V lost 7 bases to trimming and J lost 2 bases, with 13 bases between them. The CDR3 extends over 13 amino acids. Germline V gene lookup returns CDR1 SGDLS and CDR2 YYNGEE. The DNA of the CDR3 is TGTGCCAGCGCGAGCGAGTTTACCTACGAGCAGTACTTC. Amino acids: CASASEFTYEQYF.

This chain links TRBV7-9 with TRBJ1-2, with D unresolved. The CDR3 is made up of 15 amino acids. CDR1 and CDR2 (germline): SEHNR, FQNEAQ (reference sequence). Trimming pared 4 bases from V and 3 bases from J, leaving 15 bases between. The CDR3 region has the DNA TGTGCCAGCAGCTCCCCCTGGGATGAGGACTATGGCTACACCTTC. Its protein is CASSSPWDEDYGYTF. Complete variable domain (other parts from reference TRBV7-9 and TRBJ1-2): DTGVSQNPRHKITKRGQNVTFRCDPISEHNRLYWYRQTLGQGPEFLTYFQNEAQLEKSRLLSDRFSAERPKGSFSTLEIQRTEQGDSAMYLCASSSPWDEDYGYTFGSGTRLTVV.

The CDR3 DNA sequence: TGCGCCAGCAGCTCCGGGAGAGGCTATGAAAAACTGTTTTTT. This sequence encodes CASSSGRGYEKLFF. V gene TRBV5-1 combines with J gene TRBJ1-4; D ambiguous. CDR3 length: 14 amino acids. The ends were cut back, 3 bases at V and 6 bases at J, with 12 bases in the middle. CDR1 and CDR2 (germline): SGHRS, YFSETQ.

The rearrangement joins TRBV15 to TRBJ1-6; D remains ambiguous. Germline CDR1 LNHNV, CDR2 YYDKDF (reference sequence). The CDR3 has 15 residues. V lost 7 bases and J 0 bases, leaving 10 bases between the germline ends. The CDR3 region is CATTLGSSYNSPLHF. As DNA, the CDR3 is TGTGCCACCACCCTTGGCAGCTCCTATAATTCACCCCTCCACTTT.

This chain uses TRBV29-1 with TRBJ1-1; D possibly corresponds to TRBD1 (5 bases). Germline-derived CDR1 and CDR2 are SQVTM and ANQGSEA. The CDR3 sequence is 14 residues long. Trimming pared 5 bases from V and 1 base from J, leaving 14 bases between. The DNA for the CDR3 is TGCAGCGTTCCGTCCTCTAGGGGGAACACTGAAGCTTTCTTT. It is translated as CSVPSSRGNTEAFF. The variable domain in full, with the rest retrieved from reference TRBV29-1 and TRBJ1-1, is SAVISQKPSRDICQRGTSLTIQCQVDSQVTMMFWYRQQPGQSLTLIATANQGSEATYESGFVIDKFPISRPNLTFSTLTVSNMSPEDSSIYLCSVPSSRGNTEAFFGQGTRLTVV.

This chain joins TRBV5-1 and TRBJ2-3; D not certain. The germline V gene encodes CDR1 SGHRS and CDR2 YFSETQ. The length of the CDR3 is 13 residues. V lost 5 bases, J lost 2 bases, and 9 bases lay in between. The CDR3 DNA follows: TGCGCCAGCAGTCCCGGGCCCACAGATACGCAGTATTTT. This codes for CASSPGPTDTQYF.

The J gene is TRBJ2-3, the V gene TRBV30, with D tentatively TRBD2 (5 bases). The V end lost 8 bases, the J end lost 2 bases, and 17 bases lay between the germline ends. Germline CDR1 and CDR2: GTSNPN and SVGIG (reference sequence). This CDR3 contains 14 residues. CDR3 bases: TGTGCCGGAACCCCCCAGCGGATCACAGATACGCAGTATTTT. Protein: CAGTPQRITDTQYF. Drawing the rest from reference TRBV30 and TRBJ2-3, the complete variable domain is SQTIHQWPATLVQPVGSPLSLECTVEGTSNPNLYWYRQAAGRGLQLLFYSVGIGQISSEVPQNLSASRPQDRQFILSSKKLLLSDSGFYLCAGTPQRITDTQYFGPGTRLTVL.

The chain recombines TRBV4-3 with TRBJ1-2; 8 bases map to TRBD1. Germline CDR1 is LGHNA and CDR2 is YSLEER. CDR3 length: 16 residues. V was clipped by 3 bases and J by 8 bases; unmatched bases: 14. The CDR3 protein is CASSQGPADRVGGYTF. CDR3 sequence (DNA): TGCGCCAGCAGCCAGGGACCCGCGGACAGGGTGGGAGGCTACACCTTC.